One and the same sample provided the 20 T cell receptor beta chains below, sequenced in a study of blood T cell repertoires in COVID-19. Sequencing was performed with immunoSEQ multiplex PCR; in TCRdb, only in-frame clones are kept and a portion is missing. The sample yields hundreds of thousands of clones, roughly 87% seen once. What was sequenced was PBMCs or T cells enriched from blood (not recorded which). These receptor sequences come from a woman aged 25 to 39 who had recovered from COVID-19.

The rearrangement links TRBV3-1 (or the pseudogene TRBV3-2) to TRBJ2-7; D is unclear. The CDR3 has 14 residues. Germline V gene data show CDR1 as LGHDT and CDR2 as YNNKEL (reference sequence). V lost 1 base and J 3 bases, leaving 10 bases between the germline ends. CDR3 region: CASSQGPLSYEQYF. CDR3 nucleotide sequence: TGTGCCAGCAGCCAAGGTCCGTTGAGCTACGAGCAGTACTTC.

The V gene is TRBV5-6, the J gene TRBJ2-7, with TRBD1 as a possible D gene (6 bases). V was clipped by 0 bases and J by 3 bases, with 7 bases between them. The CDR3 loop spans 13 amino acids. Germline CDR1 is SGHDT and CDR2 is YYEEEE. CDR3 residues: CASSLEDSYEQYF. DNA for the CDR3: TGTGCCAGCAGCTTGGAGGACAGCTACGAGCAGTACTTC. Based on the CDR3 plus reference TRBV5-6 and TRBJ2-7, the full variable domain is DAGVTQSPTHLIKTRGQQVTLRCSPKSGHDTVSWYQQALGQGPQFIFQYYEEEERQRGNFPDRFSGHQFPNYSSELNVNALLLGDSALYLCASSLEDSYEQYFGPGTRLTVT.

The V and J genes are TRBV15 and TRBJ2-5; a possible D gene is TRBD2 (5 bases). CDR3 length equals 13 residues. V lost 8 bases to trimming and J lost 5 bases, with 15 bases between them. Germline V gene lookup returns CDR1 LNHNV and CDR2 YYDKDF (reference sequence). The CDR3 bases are TGTGCCACCGGCCAACTAGTAGGGGAGACCCAGTACTTC. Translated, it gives CATGQLVGETQYF.

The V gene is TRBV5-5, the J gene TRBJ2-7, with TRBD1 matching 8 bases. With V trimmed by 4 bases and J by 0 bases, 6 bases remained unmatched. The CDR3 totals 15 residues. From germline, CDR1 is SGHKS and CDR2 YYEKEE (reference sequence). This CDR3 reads CASSPGTGLSYEQYF. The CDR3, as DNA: TGTGCCAGCAGCCCAGGGACAGGTCTCTCCTACGAGCAGTACTTC.

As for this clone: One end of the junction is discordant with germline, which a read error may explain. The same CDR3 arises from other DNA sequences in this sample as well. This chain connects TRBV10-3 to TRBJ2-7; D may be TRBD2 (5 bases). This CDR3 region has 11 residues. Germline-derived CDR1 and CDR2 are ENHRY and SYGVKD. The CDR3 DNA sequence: TGTGCCATCAGTGGAGGGTACGAACAGTACTTC. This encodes CAISGGYEQYF.

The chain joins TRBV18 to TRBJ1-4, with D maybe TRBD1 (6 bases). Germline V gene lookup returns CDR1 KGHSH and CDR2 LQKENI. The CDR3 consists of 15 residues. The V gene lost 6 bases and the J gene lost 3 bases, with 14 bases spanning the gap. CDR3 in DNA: TGTGCCAGCTCCCAGAACAGGGCGCCTAATGAAAAACTGTTTTTT. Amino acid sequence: CASSQNRAPNEKLFF.

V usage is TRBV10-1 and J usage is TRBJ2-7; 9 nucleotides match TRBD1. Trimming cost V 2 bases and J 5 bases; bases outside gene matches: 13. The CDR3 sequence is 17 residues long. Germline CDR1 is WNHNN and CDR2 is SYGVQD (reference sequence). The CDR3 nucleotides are TGCGCCAGCAGTGAGGGAGCCCAGGGACAGGGTGGAAACGAGCAGTACTTC. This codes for CASSEGAQGQGGNEQYF.

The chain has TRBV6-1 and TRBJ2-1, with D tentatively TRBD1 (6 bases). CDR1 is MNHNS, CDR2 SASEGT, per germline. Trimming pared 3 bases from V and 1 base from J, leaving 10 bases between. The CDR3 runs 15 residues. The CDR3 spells CASSDQGPSYNEQFF. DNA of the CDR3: TGTGCCAGCAGTGATCAGGGGCCTTCCTACAATGAGCAGTTCTTC.

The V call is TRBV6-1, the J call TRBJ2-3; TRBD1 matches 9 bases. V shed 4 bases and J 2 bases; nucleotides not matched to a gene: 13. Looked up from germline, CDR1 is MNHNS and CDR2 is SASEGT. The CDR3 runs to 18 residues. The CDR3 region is CASSGRDRAFFFTDTQYF. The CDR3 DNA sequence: TGTGCCAGCAGTGGACGGGACAGGGCCTTCTTCTTCACAGATACGCAGTATTTT.

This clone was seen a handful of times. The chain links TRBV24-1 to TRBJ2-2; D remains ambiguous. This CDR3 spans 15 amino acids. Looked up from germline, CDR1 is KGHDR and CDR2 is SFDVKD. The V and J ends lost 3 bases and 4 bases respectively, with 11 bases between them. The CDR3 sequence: CATSDPTPGTGELFF. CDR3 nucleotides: TGTGCCACCAGTGATCCGACTCCGGGCACCGGGGAGCTGTTTTTT.

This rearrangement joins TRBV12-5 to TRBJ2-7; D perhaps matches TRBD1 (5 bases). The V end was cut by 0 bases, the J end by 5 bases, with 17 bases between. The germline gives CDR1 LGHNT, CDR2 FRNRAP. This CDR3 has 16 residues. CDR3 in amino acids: CASGLVLGQGYNEQYF. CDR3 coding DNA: TGTGCTAGTGGTTTGGTACTGGGGCAGGGTTACAACGAGCAGTACTTC.

The DNA for the CDR3 is TGTGCCAGTAGTATCCGGGACAGCAATTCACCCCTCCACTTT. This encodes CASSIRDSNSPLHF. The chain is built from TRBV19 and TRBJ1-6, with 7 bases fitting TRBD1. V lost 3 bases, J lost 7 bases, and 3 bases stayed unmatched. The CDR3 spans 14 residues. CDR1 is LNHDA and CDR2 is SQIVND in the germline V gene (reference sequence).

The CDR3 protein is CAWSGGLNYNEQFF. CDR3 coding DNA: TGTGCCTGGAGCGGGGGGCTGAACTACAATGAGCAGTTCTTC. The chain combines TRBV30 with TRBJ2-1, with D possibly matching TRBD2 (7 bases). The germline V and J ends were trimmed by 3 bases and 3 bases, with 12 bases remaining between them. The germline CDR1 and CDR2 sequences are GTSNPN and SVGIG (reference sequence). The CDR3 is made up of 14 amino acids.

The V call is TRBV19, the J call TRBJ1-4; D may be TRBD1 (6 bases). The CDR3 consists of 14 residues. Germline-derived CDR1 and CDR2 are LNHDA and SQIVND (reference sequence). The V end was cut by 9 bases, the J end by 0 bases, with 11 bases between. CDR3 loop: CASATGPTNEKLFF. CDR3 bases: TGTGCCAGCGCAACAGGGCCAACTAATGAAAAACTGTTTTTT.

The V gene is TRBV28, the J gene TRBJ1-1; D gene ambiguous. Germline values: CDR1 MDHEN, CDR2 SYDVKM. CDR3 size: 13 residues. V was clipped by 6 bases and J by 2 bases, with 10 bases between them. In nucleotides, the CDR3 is TGTGCCAGCAGACCGAACCTAAACACTGAAGCTTTCTTT. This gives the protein CASRPNLNTEAFF.

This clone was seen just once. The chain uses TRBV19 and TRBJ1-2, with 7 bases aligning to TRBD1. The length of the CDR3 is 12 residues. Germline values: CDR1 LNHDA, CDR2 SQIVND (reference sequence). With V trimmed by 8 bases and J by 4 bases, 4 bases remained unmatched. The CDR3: CASGRGLYGYTF. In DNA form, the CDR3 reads TGTGCCAGTGGTAGGGGGCTCTATGGCTACACCTTC.

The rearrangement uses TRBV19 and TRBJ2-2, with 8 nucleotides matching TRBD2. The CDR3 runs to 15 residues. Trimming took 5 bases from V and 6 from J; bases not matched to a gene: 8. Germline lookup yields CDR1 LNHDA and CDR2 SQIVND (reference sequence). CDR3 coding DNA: TGTGCCAGTAGTGACACCGGGACTAGATCCGGGGAGCTGTTTTTT. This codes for CASSDTGTRSGELFF.

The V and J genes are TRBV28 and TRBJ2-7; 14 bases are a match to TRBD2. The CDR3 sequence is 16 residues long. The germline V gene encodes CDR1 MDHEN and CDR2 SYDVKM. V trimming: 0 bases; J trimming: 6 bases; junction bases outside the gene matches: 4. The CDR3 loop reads CASSLWGTSGSSEQYF. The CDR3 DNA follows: TGTGCCAGCAGTTTATGGGGGACTAGCGGGAGCTCCGAGCAGTACTTC.

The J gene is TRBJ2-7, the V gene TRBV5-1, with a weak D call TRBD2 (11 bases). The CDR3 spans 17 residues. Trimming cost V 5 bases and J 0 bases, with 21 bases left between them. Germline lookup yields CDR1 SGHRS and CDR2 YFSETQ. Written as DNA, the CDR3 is TGCGCCAGCAGTCGGGACAGGGGACTAGCGGACTCCTACGAGCAGTACTTC. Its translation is CASSRDRGLADSYEQYF.

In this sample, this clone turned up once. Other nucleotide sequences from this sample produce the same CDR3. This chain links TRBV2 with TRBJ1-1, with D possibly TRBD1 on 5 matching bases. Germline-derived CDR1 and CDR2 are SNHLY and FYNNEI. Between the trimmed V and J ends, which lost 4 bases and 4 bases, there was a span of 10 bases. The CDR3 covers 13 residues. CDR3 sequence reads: CASSGGRVTEAFF. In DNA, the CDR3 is TGTGCCAGCAGTGGGGGCAGGGTCACTGAAGCTTTCTTT.